What follows are 29 T cell receptor beta chains derived from one specimen sequenced in a study of control samples from healthy donors and cancer patients. The table came from immunoSEQ multiplex PCR; TCRdb's copy has only in-frame clones and leaves some out. The sample holds tens of thousands of clones, about 90% seen once. Sequenced input: PBMCs. Every receptor here comes from a woman aged 60-70 years with head and neck cancer.

The chain employs TRBV5-1 and TRBJ2-7, with D perhaps TRBD1 or TRBD2 (5 bases each). This CDR3 contains 14 residues. Germline CDR1 is SGHRS and CDR2 is YFSETQ. Between the trimmed V and J ends, which lost 3 bases and 1 base, there was a span of 11 bases. CDR3 protein: CASSSVRESYEQYF. CDR3 DNA sequence: TGCGCCAGCAGCTCTGTCAGGGAGTCCTACGAGCAGTACTTC.

The count of this clone is one. This chain connects TRBV5-5 to TRBJ1-2; D may be TRBD1 (6 bases). This CDR3 spans 15 amino acids. V was trimmed by 3 bases and J by 4 bases, leaving 16 bases between them. Germline loops: CDR1 SGHKS, CDR2 YYEKEE (reference sequence). The CDR3: CASSSPGGASYGYTF. The CDR3 coding sequence is TGTGCCAGCAGCTCGCCCGGGGGGGCCTCCTATGGCTACACCTTC.

The rearrangement links TRBV12-5 to TRBJ2-1; 14 bases align to TRBD2. The CDR3 contains 16 residues. CDR1 and CDR2 from the germline V gene are LGHNT and FRNRAP. The V and J ends lost 5 bases and 8 bases, in that order; junction bases with no gene match: 8. The CDR3 loop is CASGPGLAGVVDEQFF. The CDR3 nucleotides are TGTGCTAGTGGTCCGGGACTAGCGGGAGTCGTCGATGAGCAGTTCTTC.

The V call is TRBV3-1 (or the pseudogene TRBV3-2), the J call TRBJ2-7; D not certain. The CDR3 has 15 residues. Germline CDR1 LGHDT, CDR2 YNNKEL (reference sequence). V was clipped by 1 base and J by 3 bases, with 13 bases between them. The DNA of the CDR3 is TGTGCCAGCAGCCAAGGGCGTGGCGGATTCTACGAGCAGTACTTC. It specifies CASSQGRGGFYEQYF.

The CDR3 loop is CASSLGGGKNTEAFF. CDR3 nucleotide sequence: TGTGCCAGCAGCTTAGGTGGGGGAAAGAACACTGAAGCTTTCTTT. The V gene is TRBV11-3, the J gene TRBJ1-1; maybe TRBD1 (5 bases). The germline CDR1 and CDR2 sequences are SGHNT and YENEEA. The CDR3 length is 15 residues. Trimming took off 1 base at V and 1 base at J, with 10 bases between the two ends.

The gene calls are TRBV11-2 and TRBJ2-7; tentatively, D is TRBD2 (6 bases). Trimming stripped 6 bases from V and 2 bases from J, with 17 bases between. The CDR3 is made up of 15 amino acids. Germline V gene data show CDR1 as SGHAT and CDR2 as FQNNGV. The CDR3 reads CASSSPGGLTYEQYF. The CDR3, as DNA: TGTGCCAGCAGTTCCCCCGGAGGACTAACCTACGAGCAGTACTTC.

J is TRBJ2-1 and V is TRBV18; 9 nucleotides align to TRBD2. The ends lost 3 bases at V and 1 base at J; junction bases unmatched: 1. Germline V CDR1 and CDR2: KGHSH, LQKENI. The CDR3 consists of 15 residues. The CDR3 nucleotides read TGTGCCAGCTCACCCGGACTAGCGTCCTACAATGAGCAGTTCTTC. Its translation: CASSPGLASYNEQFF.

This chain links TRBV18 with TRBJ2-7; tentative D call: TRBD1 (6 bases). Trimming shortened V by 5 bases and J by 6 bases, and 14 bases separated the two germline ends. Germline lookup yields CDR1 KGHSH and CDR2 LQKENI. The length of the CDR3 is 13 residues. The CDR3 DNA reads TGTGCCAGCTCAGATGGACAGTATTTCGAGCAGTACTTC. Residues: CASSDGQYFEQYF.

The V gene is TRBV5-1, the J gene TRBJ1-1, with 8 bases aligning to TRBD1. Germline V gene lookup returns CDR1 SGHRS and CDR2 YFSETQ. The CDR3 length is 14 residues. V lost 3 bases, J lost 5 bases, and 6 bases stayed unmatched. The CDR3 is CASSSERQGTEAFF. The CDR3 coding sequence is TGCGCCAGCAGCTCCGAAAGACAGGGGACTGAAGCTTTCTTT.

The chain combines TRBV6-5 with TRBJ2-5, with D possibly called TRBD1 or TRBD2 (5 bases each). Trimming took off 0 bases at V and 2 bases at J, with 13 bases between the two ends. Germline lookup yields CDR1 MNHEY and CDR2 SVGAGI. This CDR3 has 16 amino acids. The CDR3 DNA reads as TGTGCCAGCAGTTACTCGAGGGGTACGGCTCAAGAGACCCAGTACTTC. It translates to CASSYSRGTAQETQYF.

The rearrangement joins TRBV5-6 to TRBJ1-3, with D possibly being TRBD1 (6 bases). There are 15 residues in the CDR3. The V end lost 0 bases, the J end lost 3 bases, and 10 bases lay between the germline ends. The germline V gene encodes CDR1 SGHDT and CDR2 YYEEEE. This CDR3 is CASSLGGADGNTIYF. CDR3 nucleotide sequence: TGTGCCAGCAGCTTGGGGGGGGCGGATGGAAACACCATATATTTT.

The rearrangement uses TRBV4-3 and TRBJ2-2, with D tentatively TRBD1 or TRBD2 (5 bases each). V gave up 0 bases and J gave up 6 bases, with 11 bases separating them. Germline assignment: CDR1 LGHNA and CDR2 YSLEER. This CDR3 is built from 15 residues. Here the CDR3 reads CASSQDTGAAGELFF. The CDR3 DNA follows: TGCGCCAGCAGCCAAGATACCGGGGCGGCCGGGGAGCTGTTTTTT.

The chain has TRBV10-3 and TRBJ2-5; weak D call: TRBD1 (6 bases). The CDR3 has 14 amino acids. Germline loops: CDR1 ENHRY, CDR2 SYGVKD. V was trimmed by 7 bases and J by 3 bases, leaving 15 bases between them. This CDR3 is CAINGRGEEETQYF. The CDR3 DNA is TGTGCCATCAATGGCAGGGGCGAGGAAGAGACCCAGTACTTC.

The chain is built from TRBV21-1 and TRBJ1-5; TRBD1, the D gene given by the table, was not confirmed from the DNA. TRBV21-1 is given as a pseudogene. The CDR3 loop spans 16 amino acids. CDR3 DNA sequence: TGTGCCAGCAGCAAAGAAACAGGGAGATGTGGTCAGCCCCAGCATTTT. Encoded protein: CASSKETGRCGQPQHF.

This clone qualifies as medium-sized (0.01 to 0.1%). This chain uses TRBV20-1 with TRBJ2-5; TRBD2 matches at 9 bases. The CDR3 loop spans 11 amino acids. Germline V gives CDR1 DFQATT, CDR2 SNEGSKA (reference sequence). Losses at the gene ends were 8 bases for V and 4 bases for J; bases not matched to a gene: 2. As DNA, the CDR3 is TGCAGTATACTAGCGGGAGAGACCCAGTACTTC. Translated, it gives CSILAGETQYF.

This clone was observed a single time. J is TRBJ2-7 and V is TRBV7-9; TRBD1 aligns across 7 bases. CDR3 size: 15 residues. The germline gives CDR1 SEHNR, CDR2 FQNEAQ (reference sequence). The V and J ends lost 5 bases and 3 bases, in that order; junction bases with no gene match: 10. The DNA of the CDR3 is TGTGCCAGCAGCCAAACGGGACAGAGCCTCTACGAGCAGTACTTC. Amino acid sequence: CASSQTGQSLYEQYF.

The chain employs TRBV30 and TRBJ2-3; unclear D gene. The CDR3 is 14 amino acids. Trimming removed 0 bases from V and 5 bases from J, with 12 bases in between. CDR1 and CDR2 from the germline V gene are GTSNPN and SVGIG (reference sequence). The CDR3 nucleotides read TGTGCCTGGAGTGTACGACCAGCCAAAGATACGCAGTATTTT. It codes for CAWSVRPAKDTQYF.

The genes are TRBV15 and TRBJ1-2; D gene uncertain. Trimming pared 3 bases from V and 7 bases from J, leaving 15 bases between. The germline CDR1 and CDR2 sequences are LNHNV and YYDKDF (reference sequence). This CDR3 has 14 amino acids. CDR3 amino acids: CATSRNIVSSGYTF. The CDR3 nucleotides read TGTGCCACCAGCAGGAATATCGTATCGTCTGGCTACACCTTC.

In DNA form, the CDR3 reads TGTGCCACCGCGGAGGCAAGCAATCAGCCCCAGCATTTT. This gives the protein CATAEASNQPQHF. This chain links TRBV19 with TRBJ1-5; D ambiguous. CDR3 length: 13 residues. Looked up from germline, CDR1 is LNHDA and CDR2 is SQIVND (reference sequence). V gave up 10 bases and J gave up 1 base, with 11 bases separating them.

The count of this clone is one. The rearrangement links TRBV25-1 to TRBJ1-1, with D tentatively TRBD1 (5 bases). Germline assignment: CDR1 MGHDK and CDR2 SYGVNS. CDR3 size: 15 residues. The V end lost 6 bases, the J end lost 2 bases, and 16 bases lay between the germline ends. The CDR3 loop reads CASRGMRRGNTEAFF. The CDR3 DNA is TGTGCCAGCAGGGGGATGAGAAGGGGCAACACTGAAGCTTTCTTT. The full variable domain, completed using reference TRBV25-1 and TRBJ1-1, is EADIYQTPRYLVIGTGKKITLECSQTMGHDKMYWYQQDPGMELHLIHYSYGVNSTEKGDLSSESTVSRIRTEHFPLTLESARPSHTSQYLCASRGMRRGNTEAFFGQGTRLTVV.

This chain uses TRBV6-5 with TRBJ2-5, with no clear D. From germline, CDR1 is MNHEY and CDR2 SVGAGI. Between the trimmed V and J ends, which lost 5 bases and 9 bases, there was a span of 16 bases. CDR3 length: 13 residues. This CDR3 is CASSTPTSSSQYF. The CDR3 coding sequence is TGTGCCAGCAGTACCCCCACTTCGTCGTCCCAGTACTTC.

Only one count was recorded for this clone. The V and J genes are TRBV5-1 and TRBJ1-1; 9 bases fit TRBD1. This CDR3 has 14 residues. Germline CDR1 and CDR2: SGHRS and YFSETQ. V was clipped by 3 bases and J by 9 bases; unmatched bases: 9. CDR3: CASSSLPGQGKAFF. The DNA for the CDR3 is TGCGCCAGCAGCTCTTTACCGGGACAGGGAAAAGCTTTCTTT.

CDR3 amino acids: CASSLRGNQETQYF. The CDR3 DNA follows: TGTGCCAGCAGCTTACGAGGGAACCAAGAGACCCAGTACTTC. This rearrangement joins TRBV7-9 to TRBJ2-5; D possibly corresponds to TRBD2 (5 bases). Trimming shortened V by 2 bases and J by 0 bases, and 7 bases separated the two germline ends. CDR3 length equals 14 residues. The germline CDR1 and CDR2 sequences are SEHNR and FQNEAQ (reference sequence).

The chain carries TRBV7-3 and TRBJ1-6; 7 bases line up with TRBD1. Germline values: CDR1 SGHTA, CDR2 FQGTGA. V lost 5 bases and J lost 5; bases outside the gene matches: 9. The CDR3 runs to 16 residues. This CDR3 reads CASSERPGQNNSPLHF. The DNA of the CDR3 is TGTGCCAGCAGCGAAAGACCGGGACAGAATAATTCACCCCTCCACTTT.

The rearrangement joins TRBV5-4 to TRBJ2-1, with D tentatively TRBD2 (6 bases). Germline CDR1 reads SGHNT; CDR2 reads YYREEE (reference sequence). The CDR3 consists of 15 residues. Deletions cut 0 bases from V and 8 bases from J, with 15 bases between. CDR3 nucleotide sequence: TGTGCCAGCAGCTTGGGAGTAGAGGGGAGGCATGAGCAGTTCTTC. Protein: CASSLGVEGRHEQFF.

V gene TRBV28 combines with J gene TRBJ1-3; the D gene is possibly TRBD1 (5 bases). CDR1 and CDR2 from the germline V gene are MDHEN and SYDVKM. The CDR3 runs 16 residues. V was pared by 5 bases and J by 4 bases, with 18 bases between. CDR3 sequence (DNA): TGTGCCAGCAGTAACCCCCAGGGTTTCTCGGGAAACACCATATATTTT. Protein product: CASSNPQGFSGNTIYF.

This chain uses TRBV5-1 with TRBJ1-6; the match to TRBD1 covers 11 bases. Trimming at V came to 4 bases and at J to 9 bases, leaving 6 bases not matched to a gene. Germline loops: CDR1 SGHRS, CDR2 YFSETQ. The CDR3 consists of 15 residues. The CDR3 nucleotides are TGCGCCAGCAGCCCGGGACAGGGGGTAGGTTCACCCCTCCACTTT. The encoded protein is CASSPGQGVGSPLHF.

The genes are TRBV4-2 and TRBJ2-7; no firm D call. V lost 0 bases and J 4 bases, leaving 13 bases between the germline ends. Germline assignment: CDR1 LGHNA and CDR2 YNFKEQ. This CDR3 spans 15 amino acids. The CDR3 DNA reads TGTGCCAGCAGCCAAGAAATGCTCCTCGGATACGAGCAGTACTTC. Protein product: CASSQEMLLGYEQYF.

The chain employs TRBV5-4 and TRBJ2-3; D is uncertain. In germline, CDR1 is SGHNT, CDR2 YYREEE (reference sequence). CDR3 length: 16 amino acids. V lost 3 bases and J 1 base, leaving 15 bases between the germline ends. The CDR3 loop reads CASSSRGGFGTDTQYF. CDR3 in DNA: TGTGCCAGCAGCTCGAGAGGTGGTTTCGGCACAGATACGCAGTATTTT.